Each of the 25 T cell receptor beta chains below was sequenced from the same sample in a study of glioma-infiltrating T cells after dendritic cell vaccination. Time point defined: after dendritic cell vaccination, including at tumor progression/relapse. Profiled with immunoSEQ multiplex PCR; TCRdb holds only in-frame clones, not every one. The sample yields about 24,000 clones, about 90% seen once. Sequencing was performed on blood, taken after dendritic cell vaccination. These receptors originate from a human donor with glioblastoma.

This clone was observed a single time. This rearrangement joins TRBV4-2 to TRBJ2-5; 13 bases fit TRBD2. The CDR3 has 17 amino acids. Trimming at V came to 4 bases and at J to 5 bases, leaving 10 bases not matched to a gene. Germline-derived CDR1 and CDR2 are LGHNA and YNFKEQ. The CDR3 DNA is TGTGCCAGCAGCCCCCGGACTAGCGGGGGATGGGGGGAGACCCAGTACTTC. This translates into CASSPRTSGGWGETQYF.

The V and J genes are TRBV30 and TRBJ2-7; weak D call: TRBD1 (5 bases). V was pared by 6 bases and J by 7 bases, with 7 bases between. The CDR3 totals 9 residues. Germline V lookup: CDR1 GTSNPN, CDR2 SVGIG (reference sequence). DNA of the CDR3: TGTGCCTGTGGGGCGGAGCAGTACTTC. Translation: CACGAEQYF.

The J gene is TRBJ2-3, the V gene TRBV29-1; 7 bases agree with TRBD2. This CDR3 spans 14 amino acids. With 0 bases clipped from V and 1 base from J, the junction kept 1 base outside the gene matches. Germline V gives CDR1 SQVTM, CDR2 ANQGSEA. The DNA for the CDR3 is TGCAGCGTTGAAGATGCGGGGGGCACAGATACGCAGTATTTT. Translation gives CSVEDAGGTDTQYF.

The rearrangement joins TRBV10-3 to TRBJ2-1; 8 nucleotides match TRBD1. Trimming cost V 4 bases and J 6 bases; bases outside gene matches: 5. The CDR3 is 14 amino acids. The germline gives CDR1 ENHRY, CDR2 SYGVKD. The CDR3 DNA is TGTGCCATCAGTGGGACAGGGATGGGCAATGAGCAGTTCTTC. It codes for CAISGTGMGNEQFF.

In its sample, this clone is medium-sized (0.01 to 0.1%). The gene calls are TRBV10-2 and TRBJ2-7, with unresolved D. Germline values: CDR1 WSHSY, CDR2 SAAADI. The ends were cut back, 2 bases at V and 3 bases at J, with 8 bases in the middle. The CDR3 contains 13 residues. The CDR3 nucleotides are TGCGCCAGCAGTGAGGGCGGCAGCTACGAGCAGTACTTC. Its translation is CASSEGGSYEQYF.

V gene TRBV6-5 combines with J gene TRBJ2-3; 10 bases agree with TRBD2. Germline V gene sequence: CDR1 MNHEY, CDR2 SVGAGI. The V gene end was trimmed by 2 bases and the J gene end by 4 bases; junction bases not matched to a gene: 3. The CDR3 contains 15 residues. The CDR3 nucleotides are TGTGCCAGCAGTTACACTAGCGGGGTTTCAGATACGCAGTATTTT. Amino acid sequence: CASSYTSGVSDTQYF.

The CDR3 nucleotides are TGTGCCAGCAGCGTAGCCCCCCCTAGGGGGGGGCAACACGGGGAGCAGTTCTTC. The encoded protein is CASSVAPPRGGQHGEQFF. The rearrangement uses TRBV9 and TRBJ2-1; the D gene is possibly TRBD2 (7 bases). V dropped 0 bases and J dropped 10 bases, with 26 bases sitting between them. There are 18 residues in the CDR3. CDR1 SGDLS and CDR2 YYNGEE come from the germline V gene.

The chain uses TRBV18 and TRBJ2-1; 12 nucleotides align to TRBD2. CDR3 length: 16 amino acids. V lost 5 bases, J lost 9 bases, and 11 bases stayed unmatched. The V gene's germline CDR1 is KGHSH and CDR2 LQKENI. The CDR3 DNA follows: TGTGCCAGCTCATCGACCACCGGACTAGCGGGGTCTGAGCAGTTCTTC. Its translation is CASSSTTGLAGSEQFF.

The V and J genes are TRBV5-1 and TRBJ2-2; unclear D gene. The CDR3 covers 16 residues. Germline loops: CDR1 SGHRS, CDR2 YFSETQ. V lost 0 bases, J lost 0 bases, and 9 bases lay in between. CDR3 coding DNA: TGCGCCAGCAGCTTGGGGGCAGCCCCGAACACCGGGGAGCTGTTTTTT. Protein sequence: CASSLGAAPNTGELFF.

This chain uses TRBV4-1 with TRBJ2-5; D gene unclear. CDR1 and CDR2 (germline): MGHRA, YSYEKL. CDR3 length: 13 amino acids. Trimming pared 3 bases from V and 4 bases from J, leaving 9 bases between. The CDR3 DNA follows: TGCGCCAGCAGCCAGGGCCGGTTAGAGACCCAGTACTTC. Its translation is CASSQGRLETQYF.

The rearrangement joins TRBV18 to TRBJ1-1; 9 nucleotides line up with TRBD1. Germline trimming cut 6 bases from V and 1 base from J; bases unmatched to any gene: 3. The germline V gene encodes CDR1 KGHSH and CDR2 LQKENI. The CDR3 is 14 amino acids. CDR3 sequence reads: CASSRDRENTEAFF. CDR3 sequence (DNA): TGTGCCAGCTCCCGGGACAGGGAGAACACTGAAGCTTTCTTT.

The gene calls are TRBV4-1 and TRBJ1-4; D is ambiguous. Germline CDR1 MGHRA, CDR2 YSYEKL. The CDR3 sequence is 15 residues long. V lost 0 bases, J lost 0 bases, and 5 bases lay in between. DNA of the CDR3: TGCGCCAGCAGCCAAGACGGTTCAACTAATGAAAAACTGTTTTTT. This translates into CASSQDGSTNEKLFF.

The V gene is TRBV18, the J gene TRBJ1-2, with a possible D match to TRBD1 (6 bases). The CDR3 covers 16 residues. Germline-derived CDR1 and CDR2 are KGHSH and LQKENI. V was clipped by 2 bases and J by 3 bases, with 16 bases between them. CDR3 amino acids: CASSPTVGRGDYGYTF. The CDR3 nucleotides are TGTGCCAGCTCACCAACCGTCGGCAGGGGTGACTATGGCTACACCTTC.

This CDR3 is CASSRLTSGGFAGELFF. In nucleotides, the CDR3 is TGTGCCAGCAGTCGCCTCACTAGCGGGGGGTTCGCCGGGGAGCTGTTTTTT. V and J are TRBV4-2 and TRBJ2-2; 12 bases align to TRBD2. CDR1 LGHNA and CDR2 YNFKEQ come from the germline V gene. The CDR3 contains 17 residues. The junction had 11 bases not matched to a gene; V was cut back by 6 bases and J by 6 bases.

In its sample, this clone was seen once. The chain carries TRBV13 and TRBJ2-1, with 7 positions matching TRBD2. This CDR3 comprises 16 residues. Unmatched junction bases numbered 14, after V lost 3 bases and J lost 9 bases. Per the germline V gene, CDR1 is PRHDT and CDR2 is FYEKMQ (reference sequence). CDR3 region: CASSFGSGASWGEQFF. The CDR3 nucleotides read TGTGCCAGCAGCTTTGGAAGCGGGGCGTCCTGGGGTGAGCAGTTCTTC.

The chain recombines TRBV5-5 with TRBJ1-1, with D perhaps TRBD1 (6 bases). The CDR3 runs 12 residues. The V and J ends lost 0 bases and 10 bases respectively, with 10 bases between them. Germline V lookup: CDR1 SGHKS, CDR2 YYEKEE (reference sequence). CDR3 nucleotide sequence: TGTGCCAGCAGCTTGGTGAGGGGGGGAGCTTTCTTT. Its translation is CASSLVRGGAFF.

The chain combines TRBV27 with TRBJ2-1; TRBD1 aligns across 7 bases. Germline loops: CDR1 MNHEY, CDR2 SMNVEV (reference sequence). Trimming took 4 bases from V and 4 from J; bases not matched to a gene: 7. The CDR3 covers 15 residues. The CDR3 sequence is CASSSVDRTYNEQFF. The DNA for the CDR3 is TGTGCCAGCAGTTCAGTGGACAGGACGTACAATGAGCAGTTCTTC.

This clone was detected once. V gene TRBV10-3 combines with J gene TRBJ2-7, with D possibly being TRBD1 (6 bases). Germline V gene data show CDR1 as ENHRY and CDR2 as SYGVKD. With 6 bases removed from V and 2 bases from J, the gap between germline ends came to 11 bases. The CDR3 totals 13 residues. DNA of the CDR3: TGTGCCATCAGAAGGACAGATACCTACGAGCAGTACTTC. The encoded protein is CAIRRTDTYEQYF.

This clone was picked up a small number of times. This rearrangement joins TRBV21-1 to TRBJ1-1; the table gives TRBD1 as D, unverified against the DNA. TRBV21-1 constitutes a pseudogene. The CDR3 totals 17 residues. CDR3 loop: CASSKETSFRECTEAFF. CDR3 bases: TGTGCCAGCAGCAAAGAAACCTCTTTCAGGGAATGCACTGAAGCTTTCTTT.

J is TRBJ1-4 and V is TRBV7-2; no clear D gene. CDR1 is SGHTA, CDR2 FQGNSA, per germline. Trimming removed 5 bases from V and 0 bases from J, with 10 bases in between. The CDR3 runs 15 residues. The CDR3 sequence is CASSRSQATNEKLFF. DNA of the CDR3: TGTGCCAGCAGCAGAAGCCAAGCAACTAATGAAAAACTGTTTTTT.

This clone was seen a single time. V is TRBV2 and J is TRBJ2-7, with D possibly being TRBD2 (5 bases). Germline CDR1 and CDR2: SNHLY and FYNNEI. Trimming removed 7 bases at V and 0 bases at J, with 13 bases between. This CDR3 has 14 amino acids. The CDR3 spells CASKGRGSSYEQYF. Here the CDR3 DNA reads TGTGCCAGCAAGGGCCGGGGAAGCTCCTACGAGCAGTACTTC. The full variable domain, rest sourced from reference TRBV2 and TRBJ2-7, is EPEVTQTPSHQVTQMGQEVILRCVPISNHLYFYWYRQILGQKVEFLVSFYNNEISEKSEIFDDQFSVERPDGSNFTLKIRSTKLEDSAMYFCASKGRGSSYEQYFGPGTRLTVT.

The chain couples TRBV30 to TRBJ2-5; TRBD2 agrees at 13 bases. The V segment lost 1 base and the J segment 7 bases; nucleotides outside the gene matches: 0. This CDR3 has 13 residues. CDR1 and CDR2 from the germline V gene are GTSNPN and SVGIG (reference sequence). The CDR3 sequence: CAWSGLAGGTQYF. CDR3 sequence (DNA): TGTGCCTGGAGTGGACTAGCGGGGGGGACCCAGTACTTC.

This rearrangement joins TRBV19 to TRBJ2-7; D is possibly TRBD1 (6 bases). The germline V gene has CDR1 LNHDA and CDR2 SQIVND (reference sequence). Deletions cut 4 bases from V and 2 bases from J, with 15 bases between. The CDR3 extends over 15 amino acids. The CDR3 spells CASSTDRYEAYEQYF. CDR3 coding DNA: TGTGCCAGTAGTACTGACAGGTACGAAGCCTACGAGCAGTACTTC.

This chain joins TRBV7-9 and TRBJ1-2, with a tentative D call TRBD1 (6 bases). This CDR3 has 12 amino acids. CDR1 and CDR2 (germline): SEHNR, FQNEAQ (reference sequence). Trimming pared 4 bases from V and 13 bases from J, leaving 16 bases between. CDR3 sequence reads: CASSWDYRDTTF. The CDR3 region has the DNA TGTGCCAGCAGCTGGGACTACAGGGACACCACCTTC. Full variable domain (missing parts from reference TRBV7-9 and TRBJ1-2): DTGVSQNPRHKITKRGQNVTFRCDPISEHNRLYWYRQTLGQGPEFLTYFQNEAQLEKSRLLSDRFSAERPKGSFSTLEIQRTEQGDSAMYLCASSWDYRDTTFGSGTRLTVV.

The chain has TRBV7-8 and TRBJ1-5; D perhaps matches TRBD1 (5 bases). Trimming shortened V by 5 bases and J by 5 bases, and 19 bases separated the two germline ends. The CDR3 is 16 amino acids. Germline CDR1 and CDR2: SGHVS and FQNEAQ. Here the CDR3 reads CASSGSGGEVDQPQHF. DNA of the CDR3: TGTGCCAGCAGCGGAAGTGGGGGGGAGGTGGATCAGCCCCAGCATTTT.